The TCR beta chain under discussion was sequenced for a study of vaccination and CD4 T cells after COVID-19. Whole-study context: There were two doses of either BNT162b2 or mRNA-1273 vaccine given to participants. Cultures designated as controls were supplied with a CEFX pool, an HIV-1 Nef pool, or no peptide. Notes on the study in general: In median terms, SARS-CoV-2-reactive clonotypes went from about 20 to 38, a nonsignificant rise.

Cultured CD4+ T-cell DNA underwent Oncomine TCR Beta short-read sequencing. Investigators isolated genomic DNA from cultured CD4+ T cells. TCRdb re-analysed the PCR reads in MiXCR, keeping a single row per CDR3 protein. The data contain about 16,000 distinct CDR3 sequences, roughly 50% of them singletons. With 3 bases clipped from V and 5 bases from J, the junction kept 11 bases outside the gene matches. This CDR3 region has 16 residues. Per germline, CDR1 SGDLS and CDR2 YYNGEE. In regard to this clonotype: Its antigen remains unidentified.

The sample's treatment: approximately 11-day PBMC culture with coronavirus spike peptide pools or control peptides (ViraFEST assay). Sequenced input: CD4+ T cells from blood, cultured in vitro. This clonotype was sampled from a human donor who had recovered from COVID-19. The V gene is TRBV9, the J gene TRBJ2-5; 9 nucleotides line up with TRBD1. The CDR3 bases are TGTGCCAGCAGCGCACGAGGACAGGGGATGTGGGAGACCCAGTACTTC. This gives the protein CASSARGQGMWETQYF.